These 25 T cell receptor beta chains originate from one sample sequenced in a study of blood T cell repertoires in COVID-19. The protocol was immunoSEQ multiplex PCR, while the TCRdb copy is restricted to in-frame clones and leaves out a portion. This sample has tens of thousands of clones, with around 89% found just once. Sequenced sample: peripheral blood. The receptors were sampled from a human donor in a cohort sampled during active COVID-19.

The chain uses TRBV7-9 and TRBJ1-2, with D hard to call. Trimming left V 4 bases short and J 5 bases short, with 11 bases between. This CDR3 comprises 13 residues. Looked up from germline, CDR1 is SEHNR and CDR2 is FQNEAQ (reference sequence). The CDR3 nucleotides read TGTGCCAGCAGCTCCGGCGGGCAATATGGCTACACCTTC. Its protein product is CASSSGGQYGYTF.

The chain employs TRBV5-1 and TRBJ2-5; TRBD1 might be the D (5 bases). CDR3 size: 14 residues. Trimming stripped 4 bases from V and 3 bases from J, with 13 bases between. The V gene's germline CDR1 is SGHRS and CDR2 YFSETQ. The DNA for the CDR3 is TGCGCCAGCAGCAAACGGACATATGAAGAGACCCAGTACTTC. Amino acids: CASSKRTYEETQYF. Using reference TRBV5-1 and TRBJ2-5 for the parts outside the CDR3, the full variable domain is KAGVTQTPRYLIKTRGQQVTLSCSPISGHRSVSWYQQTPGQGLQFLFEYFSETQRNKGNFPGRFSGRQFSNSRSEMNVSTLELGDSALYLCASSKRTYEETQYFGPGTRLLVL.

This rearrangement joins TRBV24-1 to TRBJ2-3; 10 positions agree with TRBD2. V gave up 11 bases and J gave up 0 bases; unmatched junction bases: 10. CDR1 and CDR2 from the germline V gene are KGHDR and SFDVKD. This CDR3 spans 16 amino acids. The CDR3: CANTCPSGRSTDTQYF. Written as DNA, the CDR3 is TGTGCCAACACTTGCCCTAGCGGGAGAAGCACAGATACGCAGTATTTT.

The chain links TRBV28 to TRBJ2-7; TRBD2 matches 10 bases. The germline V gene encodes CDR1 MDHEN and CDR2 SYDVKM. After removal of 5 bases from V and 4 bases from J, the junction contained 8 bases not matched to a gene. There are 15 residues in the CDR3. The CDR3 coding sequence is TGTGCCAGCAGTGTCATAACTAGCGGGATGTACGAGCAGTACTTC. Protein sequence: CASSVITSGMYEQYF.

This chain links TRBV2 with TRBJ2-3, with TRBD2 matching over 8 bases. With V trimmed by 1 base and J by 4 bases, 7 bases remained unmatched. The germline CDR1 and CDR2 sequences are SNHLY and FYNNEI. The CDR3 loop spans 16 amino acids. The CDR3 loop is CASSEGTSGSADTQYF. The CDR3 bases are TGTGCCAGCAGTGAAGGAACCAGCGGGAGCGCAGATACGCAGTATTTT.

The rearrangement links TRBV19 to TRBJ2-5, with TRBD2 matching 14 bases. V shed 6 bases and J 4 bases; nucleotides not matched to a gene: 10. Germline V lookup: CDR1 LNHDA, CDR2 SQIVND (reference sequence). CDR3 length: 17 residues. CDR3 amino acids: CASSQTSGRAGRETQYF. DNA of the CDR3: TGTGCCAGTAGCCAGACTAGCGGGAGGGCCGGTCGAGAGACCCAGTACTTC. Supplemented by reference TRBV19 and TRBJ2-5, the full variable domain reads DGGITQSPKYLFRKEGQNVTLSCEQNLNHDAMYWYRQDPGQGLRLIYYSQIVNDFQKGDIAEGYSVSREKKESFPLTVTSAQKNPTAFYLCASSQTSGRAGRETQYFGPGTRLLVL.

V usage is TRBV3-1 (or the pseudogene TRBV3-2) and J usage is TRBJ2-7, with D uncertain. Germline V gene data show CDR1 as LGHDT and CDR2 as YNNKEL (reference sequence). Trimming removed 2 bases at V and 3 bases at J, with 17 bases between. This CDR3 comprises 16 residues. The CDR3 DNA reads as TGTGCCAGCAGCCAAAACCTCGACCTTCAGGACTACGAGCAGTACTTC. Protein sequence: CASSQNLDLQDYEQYF.

The CDR3 DNA follows: TGTGCCACCAGTGGGTGGAGCGGGGAGCTGTTTTTT. This codes for CATSGWSGELFF. V is TRBV24-1 and J is TRBJ2-2; D gene unclear. CDR1 and CDR2 (germline): KGHDR, SFDVKD. This CDR3 spans 12 amino acids. Trimming pared 5 bases from V and 7 bases from J, leaving 7 bases between.

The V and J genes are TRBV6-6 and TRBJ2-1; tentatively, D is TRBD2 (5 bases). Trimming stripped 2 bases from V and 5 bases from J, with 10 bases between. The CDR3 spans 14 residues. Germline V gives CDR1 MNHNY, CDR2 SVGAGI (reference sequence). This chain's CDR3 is CASSYLAGHNEQFF. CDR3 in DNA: TGTGCCAGCAGTTACCTCGCGGGCCACAATGAGCAGTTCTTC.

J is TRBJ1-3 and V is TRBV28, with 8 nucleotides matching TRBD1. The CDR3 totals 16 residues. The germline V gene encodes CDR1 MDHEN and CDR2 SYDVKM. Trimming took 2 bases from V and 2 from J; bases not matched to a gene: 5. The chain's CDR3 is CASSLLGRGPGNTIYF. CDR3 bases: TGTGCCAGCAGTTTACTGGGCAGGGGGCCTGGAAACACCATATATTTT.

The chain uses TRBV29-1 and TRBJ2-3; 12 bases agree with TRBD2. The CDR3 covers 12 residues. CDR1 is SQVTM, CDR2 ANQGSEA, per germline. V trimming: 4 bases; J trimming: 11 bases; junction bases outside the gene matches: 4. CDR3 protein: CSVGAGLAGQYF. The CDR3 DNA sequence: TGCAGCGTTGGGGCGGGACTAGCGGGGCAGTATTTT.

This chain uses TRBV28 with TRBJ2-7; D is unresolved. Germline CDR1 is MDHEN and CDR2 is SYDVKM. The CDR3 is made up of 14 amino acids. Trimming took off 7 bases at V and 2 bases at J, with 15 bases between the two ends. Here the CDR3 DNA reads TGTGCCAGCACGGGTAAACAACCTCCCTACGAGCAGTACTTC. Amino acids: CASTGKQPPYEQYF. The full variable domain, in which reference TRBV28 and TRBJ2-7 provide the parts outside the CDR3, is DVKVTQSSRYLVKRTGEKVFLECVQDMDHENMFWYRQDPGLGLRLIYFSYDVKMKEKGDIPEGYSVSREKKERFSLILESASTNQTSMYLCASTGKQPPYEQYFGPGTRLTVT.

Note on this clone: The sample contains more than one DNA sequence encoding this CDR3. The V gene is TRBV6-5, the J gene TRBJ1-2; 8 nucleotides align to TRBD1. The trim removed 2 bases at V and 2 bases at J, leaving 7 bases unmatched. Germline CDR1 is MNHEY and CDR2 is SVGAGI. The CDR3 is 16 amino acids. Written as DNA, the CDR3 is TGTGCCAGCAGTTACGGTTACAGGGGGGCGAACTATGGCTACACCTTC. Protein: CASSYGYRGANYGYTF.

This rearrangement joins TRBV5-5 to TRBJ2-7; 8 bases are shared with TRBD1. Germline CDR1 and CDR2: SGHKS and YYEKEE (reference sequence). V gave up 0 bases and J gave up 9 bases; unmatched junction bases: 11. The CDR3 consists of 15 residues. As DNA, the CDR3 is TGTGCCAGCAGCTTGGCAAGTGACAGGGGTTTGGTGCAGTACTTC. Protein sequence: CASSLASDRGLVQYF.

The CDR3 DNA reads as TGTGCCAGCAGTTCAGGAACTGAAGCTTTCTTT. Its protein product is CASSSGTEAFF. The chain couples TRBV12-3 or TRBV12-4 to TRBJ1-1; D uncertain. The V end was cut by 4 bases, the J end by 5 bases, with 5 bases between. This CDR3 spans 11 amino acids.

The DNA for the CDR3 is TGTGCCAGCAGACGAGGCCCAAGCTCCTACAATGAGCAGTTCTTC. The encoded protein is CASRRGPSSYNEQFF. The rearrangement links TRBV6-5 to TRBJ2-1; no definite D call. The V and J ends lost 6 bases and 0 bases respectively, with 12 bases between them. This CDR3 has 15 residues. CDR1 MNHEY and CDR2 SVGAGI come from the germline V gene.

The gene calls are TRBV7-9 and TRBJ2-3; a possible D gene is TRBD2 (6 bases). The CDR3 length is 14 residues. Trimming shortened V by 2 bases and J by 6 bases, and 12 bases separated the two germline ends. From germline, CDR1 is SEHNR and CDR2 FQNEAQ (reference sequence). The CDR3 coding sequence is TGTGCCAGCAGCTTATCCGGGGGATGGGATACGCAGTATTTT. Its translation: CASSLSGGWDTQYF.

DNA for the CDR3: TGCGCCAGCAGCACCCCCGGGACTACTTTTTACGAGCAGTACTTC. Translated: CASSTPGTTFYEQYF. V usage is TRBV5-1 and J usage is TRBJ2-7; 7 bases fit TRBD2. The CDR3 is made up of 15 amino acids. Germline values: CDR1 SGHRS, CDR2 YFSETQ. V shed 4 bases, J shed 4 bases, and the junction held 11 bases outside the gene matches.

The CDR3 loop is CASSRFREAHSYNEQFF. The CDR3 bases are TGTGCCAGCAGCCGCTTCCGGGAGGCTCACTCCTACAATGAGCAGTTCTTC. This chain links TRBV21-1 with TRBJ2-1; TRBD2, the table's D call, lacks a check against the DNA. TRBV21-1 is listed as a pseudogene. This CDR3 is 17 amino acids long.

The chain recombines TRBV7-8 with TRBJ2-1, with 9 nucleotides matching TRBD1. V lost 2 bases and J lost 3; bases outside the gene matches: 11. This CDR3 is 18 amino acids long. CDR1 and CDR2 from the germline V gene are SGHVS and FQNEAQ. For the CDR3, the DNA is TGTGCCAGCAGCTTATTGCAAAACTCGGGACAGGGCTACAATGAGCAGTTCTTC. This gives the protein CASSLLQNSGQGYNEQFF. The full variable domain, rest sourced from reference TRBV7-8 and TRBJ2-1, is GAGVSQSPRYKVAKRGQDVALRCDPISGHVSLFWYQQALGQGPEFLTYFQNEAQLDKSGLPSDRFFAERPEGSVSTLKIQRTQQEDSAVYLCASSLLQNSGQGYNEQFFGPGTRLTVL.

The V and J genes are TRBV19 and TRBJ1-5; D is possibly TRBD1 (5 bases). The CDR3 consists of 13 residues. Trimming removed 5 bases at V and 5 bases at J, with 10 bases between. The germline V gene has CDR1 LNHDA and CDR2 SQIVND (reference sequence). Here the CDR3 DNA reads TGTGCCAGTAGTCGCGACAGACATCAGCCCCAGCATTTT. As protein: CASSRDRHQPQHF. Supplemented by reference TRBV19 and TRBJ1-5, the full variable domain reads DGGITQSPKYLFRKEGQNVTLSCEQNLNHDAMYWYRQDPGQGLRLIYYSQIVNDFQKGDIAEGYSVSREKKESFPLTVTSAQKNPTAFYLCASSRDRHQPQHFGDGTRLSIL.

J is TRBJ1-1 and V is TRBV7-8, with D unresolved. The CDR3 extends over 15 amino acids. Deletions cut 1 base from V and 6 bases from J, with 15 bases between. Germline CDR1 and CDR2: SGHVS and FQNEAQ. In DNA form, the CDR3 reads TGTGCCAGCAGCTTAGTAATATCCAAGAGGGCTGAAGCTTTCTTT. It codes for CASSLVISKRAEAFF.

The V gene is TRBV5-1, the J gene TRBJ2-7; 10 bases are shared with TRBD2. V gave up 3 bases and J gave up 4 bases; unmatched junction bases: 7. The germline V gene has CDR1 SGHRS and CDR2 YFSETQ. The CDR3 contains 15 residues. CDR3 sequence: CASSWQAGGPYEQYF. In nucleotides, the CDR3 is TGCGCCAGCAGCTGGCAAGCGGGAGGGCCTTACGAGCAGTACTTC.

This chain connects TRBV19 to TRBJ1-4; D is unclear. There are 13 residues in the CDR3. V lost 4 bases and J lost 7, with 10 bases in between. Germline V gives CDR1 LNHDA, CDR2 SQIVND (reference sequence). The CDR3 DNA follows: TGTGCCAGTAGTAAGGGAGTGACTGAAAAACTGTTTTTT. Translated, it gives CASSKGVTEKLFF.

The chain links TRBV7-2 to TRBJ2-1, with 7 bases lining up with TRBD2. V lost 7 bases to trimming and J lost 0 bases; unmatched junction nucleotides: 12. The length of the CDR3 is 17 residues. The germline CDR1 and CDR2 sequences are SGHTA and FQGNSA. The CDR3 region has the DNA TGTGCCAGCAACCCCCTGAATGGCGGGAGCTCCTACAATGAGCAGTTCTTC. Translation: CASNPLNGGSSYNEQFF.